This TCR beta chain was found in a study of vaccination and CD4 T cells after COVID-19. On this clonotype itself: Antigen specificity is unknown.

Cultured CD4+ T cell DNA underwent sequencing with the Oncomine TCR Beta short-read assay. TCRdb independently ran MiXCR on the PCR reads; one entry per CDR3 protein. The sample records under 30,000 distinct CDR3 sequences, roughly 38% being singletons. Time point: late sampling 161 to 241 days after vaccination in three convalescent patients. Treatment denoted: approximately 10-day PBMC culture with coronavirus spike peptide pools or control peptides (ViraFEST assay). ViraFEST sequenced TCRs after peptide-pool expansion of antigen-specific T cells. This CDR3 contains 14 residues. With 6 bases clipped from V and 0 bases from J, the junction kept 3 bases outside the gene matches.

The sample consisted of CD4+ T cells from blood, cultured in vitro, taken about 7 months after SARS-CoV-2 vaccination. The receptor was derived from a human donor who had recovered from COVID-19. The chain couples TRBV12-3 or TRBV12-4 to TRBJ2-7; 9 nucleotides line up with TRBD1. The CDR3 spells CASSPTGGSYEQYF. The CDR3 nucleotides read TGTGCCAGCAGCCCGACAGGGGGCTCCTACGAGCAGTACTTC.